Listed below are T cell receptor beta chains from one sample, sequenced in a study of T cell responses to AZD1222 COVID-19 vaccine. The table came from immunoSEQ multiplex PCR; TCRdb's copy has only in-frame clones and leaves some out. The repertoire holds fewer than 100,000 clones, with 84% as singletons. Source: peripheral blood, taken 28 days after the second AZD1222 dose. Every receptor here comes from an adult who received the AZD1222 COVID-19 vaccine. CDR3s include the opening cysteine and the closing phenylalanine or tryptophan. The order of the fields is D gene, clone size, V gene, J gene, CDR3 protein, CDR3 DNA. D genes are given only for firm matches. Part of the rows lack a size; the others show once, few, many or a class for expanded clones.

>TRBD1|.|TRBV7-8|TRBJ2-1
CASSSRQGATYNEQFF
TGTGCCAGCAGCTCAAGACAGGGGGCTACTTACAATGAGCAGTTCTTC
>.|.|TRBV18|TRBJ2-3
CASSPAREKPDTQYF
TGTGCCAGCTCACCAGCCAGAGAGAAACCAGATACGCAGTATTTT
>TRBD2|.|TRBV2|TRBJ2-7
CATERGLAGSNEQYF
TGTGCCACCGAAAGAGGACTAGCGGGATCTAACGAGCAGTACTTC
>.|.|TRBV18|TRBJ1-2
CASSPPGGTSGYTF
TGTGCCAGCTCCCCCCCCGGGGGGACTAGTGGCTACACCTTC
>.|.|TRBV18|TRBJ2-3
CASSPGTYTPSTDTQYF
TGTGCCAGCTCTCCCGGAACGTACACCCCTAGCACAGATACGCAGTATTTT
>TRBD1|.|TRBV27|TRBJ1-1
CASSQGAAEAFF
TGTGCCAGCAGCCAGGGGGCGGCTGAAGCTTTCTTT
>.|few|TRBV7-8|TRBJ1-5
CASSLLPHQPQHF
TGTGCCAGCAGCCTACTACCCCATCAGCCCCAGCATTTT
>TRBD1|once|TRBV6-5|TRBJ2-7
CATEPGQLYEQYF
TGTGCCACCGAGCCGGGACAGCTCTACGAGCAGTACTTC
>.|few|TRBV5-1|TRBJ2-3
CASSLGGRTDTQYF
TGCGCCAGCAGCTTGGGGGGGCGCACAGATACGCAGTATTTT
>.|.|TRBV5-6|TRBJ1-2
CASSDSPTDNYGYTF
TGTGCCAGCAGCGACTCACCCACTGATAACTATGGCTACACCTTC
>.|.|TRBV5-4|TRBJ2-3
CASSHGTWRSTDTQYF
TGTGCCAGCAGCCATGGCACGTGGCGGAGCACAGATACGCAGTATTTT
>TRBD1|.|TRBV9|TRBJ2-5
CASSVGVTGIQETQYF
TGTGCCAGCAGCGTAGGAGTGACAGGGATACAAGAGACCCAGTACTTC
>.|.|TRBV5-1|TRBJ2-5
CASSLDQETQYF
TGCGCCAGCAGCCTCGACCAAGAGACCCAGTACTTC
>TRBD2|.|TRBV18|TRBJ2-3
CASSPTLGGSTDTQYF
TGTGCCAGCTCACCCACCCTCGGGGGGAGCACAGATACGCAGTATTTT
>TRBD2|.|TRBV10-2|TRBJ2-2
CASSGTSVRAGNTGELFF
TGCGCCAGCTCCGGGACTAGCGTTAGAGCGGGTAACACCGGGGAGCTGTTTTTT
>TRBD2|.|TRBV6-6|TRBJ2-3
CASSRTGGGTAGTSGSVDTQYF
TGTGCCAGCAGTCGCACTGGAGGGGGGACAGCCGGAACTAGCGGGAGTGTAGATACGCAGTATTTT
>TRBD1|.|TRBV15|TRBJ1-1
CATSRLQGDTEAFF
TGTGCCACCAGCAGACTTCAGGGGGACACTGAAGCTTTCTTT
>.|medium-sized|TRBV5-4|TRBJ2-2
CASSMFRDLNTGELFF
TGTGCCAGCAGTATGTTCCGGGACTTGAACACCGGGGAGCTGTTTTTT
>.|.|TRBV29-1|TRBJ2-7
CSVAGRVTHEQYF
TGCAGCGTTGCCGGCAGGGTCACCCACGAGCAGTACTTC
>TRBD1|.|TRBV3-1/TRBV3-2|TRBJ1-2
CASSPSWDSANYGYTF
TGTGCCAGCAGCCCGTCTTGGGACAGTGCTAACTATGGCTACACCTTC
>.|.|TRBV4-3|TRBJ1-2
CASSQDAGSYGYTF
TGCGCCAGCAGCCAAGACGCGGGCTCGTATGGCTACACCTTC
>TRBD2|.|TRBV4-3|TRBJ2-7
CASSLGLAGPYEQYF
TGCGCCAGCAGCCTAGGACTAGCGGGCCCCTACGAGCAGTACTTC
>.|.|TRBV10-3|TRBJ1-1
CAISEARAAEAFF
TGTGCCATCAGTGAGGCACGAGCTGCTGAAGCTTTCTTT
>TRBD1|.|TRBV2|TRBJ2-2
CASRDRGVTGELFF
TGTGCCAGCAGGGACAGGGGGGTCACCGGGGAGCTGTTTTTT
>.|.|TRBV18|TRBJ2-7
CASSPGLRNPYEQYF
TGTGCCAGCTCACCAGGTTTAAGGAATCCCTACGAGCAGTACTTC
>.|.|TRBV5-1|TRBJ1-6
CASSPGLDLGSPLHF
TGCGCCAGCAGCCCCGGACTGGATCTCGGTTCACCCCTCCACTTT
>TRBD1|.|TRBV5-1|TRBJ2-7
CASSHRQGGYEQYF
TGCGCCAGCAGTCATCGACAGGGGGGCTACGAGCAGTACTTC
>.|.|TRBV5-1|TRBJ1-6
CASSRDRLYSPLHF
TGCGCCAGCAGCCGCGACAGGCTTTATTCACCCCTCCACTTT
>TRBD1|.|TRBV6-1|TRBJ1-5
CASSEQGDQPQHF
TGTGCCAGCAGTGAACAGGGGGATCAGCCCCAGCATTTT
>.|.|TRBV5-1|TRBJ1-2
CASSLRGLGYGYTF
TGCGCCAGCAGCTTGCGGGGGTTGGGCTATGGCTACACCTTC
>.|.|TRBV11-2|TRBJ1-1
CASSSKLRQKTNTEAFF
TGTGCCAGCAGCTCCAAGCTTCGACAGAAGACGAACACTGAAGCTTTCTTT
>.|.|TRBV7-9|TRBJ1-5
CASSQSFSRQPQHF
TGTGCCAGCAGCCAAAGCTTCTCCCGTCAGCCCCAGCATTTT
>.|.|TRBV19|TRBJ2-3
CASSTRRGTDTQYF
TGTGCCAGTAGTACACGCCGGGGCACAGATACGCAGTATTTT
>.|.|TRBV9|TRBJ2-1
CASSSSWLAGEFPLGNEQFF
TGTGCCAGCAGCTCGAGCTGGCTAGCTGGCGAATTCCCCCTAGGCAATGAGCAGTTCTTC
>.|.|TRBV7-2|TRBJ1-2
CASSFTTGDGYTF
TGTGCCAGCAGCTTTACAACGGGAGATGGCTACACCTTC
>.|.|TRBV7-9|TRBJ2-5
CASSLNVGETQYF
TGTGCCAGCAGCTTAAACGTGGGAGAGACCCAGTACTTC
>.|.|TRBV2|TRBJ1-3
CASSGLDTSSGNTIYF
TGTGCCAGCAGTGGACTCGACACCTCCTCTGGAAACACCATATATTTT
>TRBD1|.|TRBV27|TRBJ1-2
CASSFLPRTGFQDGYTF
TGTGCCAGCAGTTTCCTACCACGGACAGGGTTTCAGGATGGCTACACCTTC
>.|.|TRBV7-9|TRBJ2-2
CASSLRITGELFF
TGTGCCAGCAGCTTAAGGATAACCGGGGAGCTGTTTTTT
>.|.|TRBV7-3|TRBJ1-1
CASSHSGTGNTEAFF
TGTGCCAGCAGCCATTCCGGGACCGGGAACACTGAAGCTTTCTTT
>TRBD2|.|TRBV27|TRBJ2-1
CASSFPSGSRQFF
TGTGCCAGCAGTTTCCCTAGCGGGAGTCGGCAGTTCTTC
>.|.|TRBV27|TRBJ2-2
CASSLGGATGELFF
TGTGCCAGCAGTCTCGGGGGAGCCACCGGGGAGCTGTTTTTT
>.|.|TRBV6-2/TRBV6-3|TRBJ1-6
CASSYGGYNSPLHF
TGTGCCAGCAGTTACGGGGGTTATAATTCACCCCTCCACTTT
>.|.|TRBV27|TRBJ1-1
CASSLTFPGTEAFF
TGTGCCAGCAGTTTAACGTTCCCGGGCACTGAAGCTTTCTTT
>.|.|TRBV29-1|TRBJ1-2
CSVTDSYYYGYTF
TGCAGCGTTACCGACTCTTACTACTATGGCTACACCTTC
>TRBD2|.|TRBV6-2/TRBV6-3|TRBJ2-1
CASSRPGTINEQFF
TGTGCCAGCAGTCGCCCAGGGACTATCAATGAGCAGTTCTTC
>.|.|TRBV5-5|TRBJ2-1
CASSLSGPSYNEQFF
TGTGCCAGCAGCCTTAGCGGACCCTCATACAATGAGCAGTTCTTC
>.|.|TRBV18|TRBJ1-2
CASSPSLNYGYTF
TGTGCCAGCTCACCTAGCTTAAACTATGGCTACACCTTC
>TRBD1|.|TRBV28|TRBJ1-1
CASSFPGGLGTEAFF
TGTGCCAGCAGTTTTCCAGGGGGCTTGGGCACTGAAGCTTTCTTT
>.|.|TRBV6-6|TRBJ1-2
CASRGGLGDYGYTF
TGTGCCAGCAGGGGGGGGCTAGGCGACTATGGCTACACCTTC
>.|.|TRBV10-2|TRBJ2-7
CASSESQGPPEQYF
TGCGCCAGCAGTGAGTCCCAGGGTCCACCCGAGCAGTACTTC
>.|.|TRBV7-3|TRBJ2-3
CASSLRGRGETDTQYF
TGTGCCAGCAGCTTAAGAGGCAGGGGAGAGACAGATACGCAGTATTTT
>.|few|TRBV5-1|TRBJ1-2
CASSSEELGYGYTF
TGCGCCAGCAGCTCGGAGGAACTCGGCTATGGCTACACCTTC
>TRBD1|.|TRBV18|TRBJ2-7
CASSPPGTGGYYEQYF
TGTGCCAGCTCACCACCCGGCACAGGGGGATACTACGAGCAGTACTTC